This TCR beta chain emerged from a study of regulatory T cells in long-lasting Graves disease. This clonotype has more than one count but fewer than ten. The CDR3 runs 14 residues. J lost 4 bases, V lost 9 bases, and 11 bases had no gene match. Germline V gene data show CDR1 as SGHDN and CDR2 as FVKESK. Time point specified: newly diagnosed GD, antithyroid drugs for less than 3 months. Scientists built the TCR library using RNA that was extracted from PBMCs. Both iRepertoire HTBI primers and Arm-PCR of CDR3 regions were used to build the TCR beta libraries. MiXCR, run by TCRdb on the multiplex PCR reads, gives a single entry per CDR3 protein. The sample lists almost 450,000 distinct CDR3 sequences, 16% occurring once. This sample also appeared in a second study, on T cells in Graves' hyperthyroidism and ophthalmopathy.

The clonotype was recovered from a woman in her twenties or thirties with Graves disease. Material: peripheral blood mononuclear cells (PBMCs), obtained at new diagnosis, from a patient treated with antithyroid drugs. This rearrangement joins TRBV14 to TRBJ1-1; 7 bases are a match to TRBD1. This CDR3 reads CASRSRGGPTEAFF. DNA for the CDR3: TGTGCCAGTCGGAGTCGAGGGGGCCCCACTGAAGCTTTCTTT. Complete variable domain (other parts from reference TRBV14 and TRBJ1-1): EAGVTQFPSHSVIEKGQTVTLRCDPISGHDNLYWYRRVMGKEIKFLLHFVKESKQDESGMPNNRFLAERTGGTYSTLKVQPAELEDSGVYFCASRSRGGPTEAFFGQGTRLTVV.